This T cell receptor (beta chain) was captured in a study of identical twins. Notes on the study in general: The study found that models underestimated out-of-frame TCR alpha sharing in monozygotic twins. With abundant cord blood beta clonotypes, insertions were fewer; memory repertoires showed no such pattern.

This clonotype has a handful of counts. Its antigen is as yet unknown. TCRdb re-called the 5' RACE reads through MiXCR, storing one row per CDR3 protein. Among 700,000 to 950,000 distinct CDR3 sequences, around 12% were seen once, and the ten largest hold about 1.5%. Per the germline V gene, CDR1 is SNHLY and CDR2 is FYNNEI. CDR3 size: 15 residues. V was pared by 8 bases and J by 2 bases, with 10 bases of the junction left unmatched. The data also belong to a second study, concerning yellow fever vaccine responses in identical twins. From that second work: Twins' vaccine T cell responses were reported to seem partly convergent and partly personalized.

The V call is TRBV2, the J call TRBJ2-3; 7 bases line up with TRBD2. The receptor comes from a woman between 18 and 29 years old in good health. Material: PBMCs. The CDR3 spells CASLKPSGDTDTQYF. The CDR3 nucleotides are TGTGCCAGCTTGAAGCCTAGCGGAGACACAGATACGCAGTATTTT.